This T cell receptor (beta chain) was recovered during a study of blood T cell repertoires in COVID-19. As processed by the authors: Nucleated cell number was recorded as an estimate derived from reference gene primer amplification. The data were produced by immunoSEQ multiplex PCR, yet TCRdb's version contains in-frame clones alone and is incomplete. The D gene and trimming were derived from the DNA, and the V and J assignments and clone size from that table. The sample shows hundreds of thousands of clones, around 90% of them seen only once. The length of the CDR3 is 12 residues. Germline CDR1 is SNHLY and CDR2 is FYNNEI. V dropped 2 bases and J dropped 9 bases, with 8 bases sitting between them.

V and J are TRBV2 and TRBJ1-5; unclear D gene. Sequences were obtained from peripheral blood. This TCR derives from a man between 18 and 35 years old with COVID-19, enrolled during active disease. In nucleotides, the CDR3 is TGTGCCAGCAGTGAATATAGCAGGCCCCAGCATTTT. Translated, it gives CASSEYSRPQHF.